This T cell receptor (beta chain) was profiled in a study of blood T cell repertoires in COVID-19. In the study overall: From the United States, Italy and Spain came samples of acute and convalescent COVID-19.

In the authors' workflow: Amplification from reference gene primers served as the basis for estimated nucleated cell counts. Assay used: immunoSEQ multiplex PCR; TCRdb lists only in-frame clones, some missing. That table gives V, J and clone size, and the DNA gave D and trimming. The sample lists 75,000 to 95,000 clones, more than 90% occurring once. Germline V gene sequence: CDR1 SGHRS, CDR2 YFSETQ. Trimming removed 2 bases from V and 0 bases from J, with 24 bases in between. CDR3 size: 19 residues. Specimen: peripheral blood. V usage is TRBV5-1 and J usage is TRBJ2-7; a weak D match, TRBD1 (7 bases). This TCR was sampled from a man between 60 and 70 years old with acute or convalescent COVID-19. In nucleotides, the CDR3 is TGCGCCAGCAGCTTCCCGGGCGGGACAGATCCCAAGAGCTCCTACGAGCAGTACTTC. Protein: CASSFPGGTDPKSSYEQYF.